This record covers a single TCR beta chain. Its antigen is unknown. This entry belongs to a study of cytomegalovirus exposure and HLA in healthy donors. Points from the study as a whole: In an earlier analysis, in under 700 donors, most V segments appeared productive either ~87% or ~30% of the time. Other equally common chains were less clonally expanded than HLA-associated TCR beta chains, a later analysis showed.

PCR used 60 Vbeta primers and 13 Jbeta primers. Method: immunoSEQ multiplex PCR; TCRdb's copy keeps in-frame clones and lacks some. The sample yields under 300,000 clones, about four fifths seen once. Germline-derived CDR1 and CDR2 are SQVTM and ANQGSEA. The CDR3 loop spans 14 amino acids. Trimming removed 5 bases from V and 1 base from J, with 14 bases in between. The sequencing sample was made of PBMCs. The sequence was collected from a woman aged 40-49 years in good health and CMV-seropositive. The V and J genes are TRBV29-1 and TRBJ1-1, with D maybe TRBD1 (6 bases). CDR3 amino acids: CSVSPPTGNTEAFF. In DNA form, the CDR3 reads TGCAGCGTTTCCCCACCGACAGGGAACACTGAAGCTTTCTTT.